These 29 T cell receptor beta chains originate from one sample sequenced in a study of cytomegalovirus exposure and HLA in healthy donors. PCR used 60 Vbeta primers and 13 Jbeta primers. Sequencing was performed with immunoSEQ multiplex PCR; in TCRdb, only in-frame clones are kept and a portion is missing. The sample yields 95,000 to 150,000 clones, 80% to 90% seen once. Sequencing used PBMCs. The receptors originated from a man aged 35-49 years in good health and CMV-seronegative.

The chain links TRBV4-3 to TRBJ2-7; D possibly corresponds to TRBD1 (6 bases). V was clipped by 0 bases and J by 0 bases, with 9 bases between them. CDR1 is LGHNA, CDR2 YSLEER, per germline. This CDR3 region has 15 residues. The CDR3 DNA sequence: TGCGCCAGCAGCCAAGAGGAACAGGGCTCCTACGAGCAGTACTTC. Its protein is CASSQEEQGSYEQYF.

J is TRBJ2-5 and V is TRBV28; D call uncertain. With the DNA end fitting TRBJ2-7 better, the J assignment may be wrong. The CDR3 runs 15 residues. CDR1 is MDHEN, CDR2 SYDVKM, per germline. This chain's CDR3 is CASSSYGLFDYEQYF. CDR3 sequence (DNA): TGTGCCAGCAGTTCATATGGTCTGTTCGACTACGAGCAGTACTTC.

The V call is TRBV19, the J call TRBJ1-1, with D unresolved. V lost 8 bases, J lost 0 bases, and 13 bases lay in between. The CDR3 runs 14 residues. Germline V gene data show CDR1 as LNHDA and CDR2 as SQIVND (reference sequence). For the CDR3, the DNA is TGTGCCAGTTTGCGGAACAACCTGAACACTGAAGCTTTCTTT. This encodes CASLRNNLNTEAFF.

This clone was seen just once. This chain joins TRBV11-2 and TRBJ1-1; 8 bases are a match to TRBD1. CDR1 is SGHAT, CDR2 FQNNGV, per germline. Unmatched junction bases numbered 12, after V lost 0 bases and J lost 6 bases. The CDR3 length is 17 residues. CDR3 region: CASSLDAVGQGAPEAFF. The CDR3 DNA sequence: TGTGCCAGCAGCTTAGATGCTGTAGGACAGGGCGCCCCTGAAGCTTTCTTT.

The CDR3 loop is CASSSDTPYGYTF. CDR3 in DNA: TGTGCCAGCAGCTCGGACACGCCCTATGGCTACACCTTC. The V and J genes are TRBV5-6 and TRBJ1-2; possibly TRBD1 for D (5 bases). Looked up from germline, CDR1 is SGHDT and CDR2 is YYEEEE. The CDR3 covers 13 residues. V lost 3 bases to trimming and J lost 4 bases, with 10 bases between them.

The chain is built from TRBV6-4 and TRBJ2-2; TRBD1 aligns across 10 bases. This CDR3 has 14 residues. Germline CDR1 MRHNA, CDR2 SNTAGT. V lost 6 bases to trimming and J lost 5 bases; unmatched junction nucleotides: 3. The CDR3 region is CASRRTGGTGELFF. CDR3 DNA: TGTGCCAGCAGGAGGACAGGGGGAACCGGGGAGCTGTTTTTT.

The chain is built from TRBV7-2 and TRBJ1-1, with D unclear. This CDR3 has 14 residues. V gave up 6 bases and J gave up 0 bases, with 11 bases separating them. From germline, CDR1 is SGHTA and CDR2 FQGNSA. The CDR3 DNA is TGTGCCAGCAGTCGGTCGGTAATGAACACTGAAGCTTTCTTT. Protein sequence: CASSRSVMNTEAFF.

The J gene is TRBJ1-3, the V gene TRBV12-5; a possible D gene is TRBD1 (6 bases). The CDR3 sequence is 16 residues long. From germline, CDR1 is LGHNT and CDR2 FRNRAP. V was trimmed by 3 bases and J by 2 bases, leaving 14 bases between them. This CDR3 reads CASGFSTAGAGNTIYF. CDR3 nucleotide sequence: TGTGCTAGTGGTTTTTCGACCGCAGGGGCTGGAAACACCATATATTTT.

The chain uses TRBV11-3 and TRBJ1-1, with a possible D match to TRBD1 (6 bases). The CDR3 has 16 amino acids. Germline CDR1 and CDR2: SGHNT and YENEEA. With 5 bases removed from V and 3 bases from J, the gap between germline ends came to 19 bases. The CDR3 protein is CASSPGVGIYDTEAFF. Here the CDR3 DNA reads TGTGCCAGCAGCCCAGGGGTAGGGATTTACGACACTGAAGCTTTCTTT.

This chain links TRBV5-1 with TRBJ2-1, with 9 bases fitting TRBD1. Germline CDR1 and CDR2: SGHRS and YFSETQ. CDR3 length: 15 residues. The J segment lost 8 bases and the V segment lost 4 bases, leaving 10 bases of the junction unmatched. As DNA, the CDR3 is TGCGCCAGCAGCACACGCCACAGGGGGCGGGATGAGCAGTTCTTC. It is translated as CASSTRHRGRDEQFF.

The chain is built from TRBV9 and TRBJ2-4; tentative D call: TRBD1 (6 bases). CDR1 is SGDLS and CDR2 is YYNGEE in the germline V gene. Deletions cut 2 bases from V and 8 bases from J, with 17 bases between. The CDR3 is 15 residues long. The CDR3 bases are TGTGCCAGCAGCGTGGATTTGGGGAAGGGGGACATTCAGTACTTC. This codes for CASSVDLGKGDIQYF.

As concerns this clone: The CDR3 does not end in the conserved phenylalanine or tryptophan, so this is likely a read error. J is TRBJ2-7 and V is TRBV5-1; D remains unclear. Trimming stripped 5 bases from V and 2 bases from J, with 17 bases between. The germline gives CDR1 SGHRS, CDR2 YFSETQ. The CDR3 extends over 15 amino acids. The DNA of the CDR3 is TGCGCCAGCAGTCCGGCGAGTGGTGGGGCCTACGAGCAGTACCTC. Residues: CASSPASGGAYEQYL.

This clone showed up just a few times. This chain joins TRBV21-1 and TRBJ2-7; TRBD2 reflects the table's D call only, with no check against the DNA. TRBV21-1 is an annotated pseudogene. The CDR3 covers 15 residues. Here the CDR3 DNA reads TGTGCCAGCCCTACCGGGTCTAGCGGGAGTTACGAGCAGTACTTC. It codes for CASPTGSSGSYEQYF.

This chain uses TRBV7-8 with TRBJ1-1; perhaps TRBD1 as D (6 bases). The CDR3 is made up of 15 amino acids. Germline assignment: CDR1 SGHVS and CDR2 FQNEAQ. Trimming cost V 1 base and J 11 bases, with 20 bases left between them. In DNA, the CDR3 is TGTGCCAGCAGCTTAGAAGGACAGTATGTTGCTTTGGCTTTCTTT. It yields the protein CASSLEGQYVALAFF.

The chain combines TRBV28 with TRBJ2-3, with D perhaps matching TRBD2 (6 bases). V was trimmed by 2 bases and J by 5 bases, leaving 14 bases between them. The germline V gene encodes CDR1 MDHEN and CDR2 SYDVKM. The CDR3 has 15 residues. The CDR3 DNA reads TGTGCCAGCAGTTTACGGTGGCGGGACGGAGATACGCAGTATTTT. Translation gives CASSLRWRDGDTQYF.

This clone appeared a single time. This chain uses TRBV28 with TRBJ1-1; a possible D gene is TRBD1 (5 bases). V was pared by 7 bases and J by 2 bases, with 11 bases between. Germline V gene lookup returns CDR1 MDHEN and CDR2 SYDVKM. The CDR3 is 13 amino acids. Here the CDR3 DNA reads TGTGCCAGCATGGGGGGAGGAAACACTGAAGCTTTCTTT. Translating it yields CASMGGGNTEAFF.

The chain carries TRBV5-1 and TRBJ1-1, with a tentative D call TRBD1 (5 bases). Trimming pared 5 bases from V and 5 bases from J, leaving 22 bases between. CDR3 size: 16 residues. Germline CDR1 is SGHRS and CDR2 is YFSETQ. CDR3 DNA: TGCGCCAGCAGTATGGGGCCAGGTCCCATAGGAACTGAAGCTTTCTTT. Protein product: CASSMGPGPIGTEAFF.

This clone was recorded a few times. The chain recombines TRBV4-2 with TRBJ2-7, with TRBD2 matching over 14 bases. J was trimmed by 4 bases and V by 0 bases; bases with no gene match: 5. Germline lookup yields CDR1 LGHNA and CDR2 YNFKEQ. The CDR3 totals 17 residues. The CDR3 region has the DNA TGTGCCAGCAGCCAAGAGACTAGCGGGAGGGCCAGTTACGAGCAGTACTTC. The encoded protein is CASSQETSGRASYEQYF.

The chain combines TRBV27 with TRBJ1-2; TRBD1 is a possible D gene (6 bases). Germline lookup yields CDR1 MNHEY and CDR2 SMNVEV (reference sequence). V shed 4 bases and J shed 7 bases, with 19 bases lying between them. The CDR3 loop spans 15 amino acids. The CDR3 here is CASSSAGGGSVGYTF. The CDR3 DNA is TGTGCCAGCAGTTCCGCCGGGGGGGGCTCCGTTGGCTACACCTTC.

The chain uses TRBV30 and TRBJ2-4; 7 bases match TRBD2. The V segment lost 2 bases and the J segment 0 bases; nucleotides outside the gene matches: 1. Per germline, CDR1 GTSNPN and CDR2 SVGIG (reference sequence). This CDR3 region has 14 residues. CDR3: CAWSSGVAKNIQYF. The DNA for the CDR3 is TGTGCCTGGAGTAGCGGGGTAGCCAAAAACATTCAGTACTTC. Variable domain in full (rest from reference TRBV30 and TRBJ2-4): SQTIHQWPATLVQPVGSPLSLECTVEGTSNPNLYWYRQAAGRGLQLLFYSVGIGQISSEVPQNLSASRPQDRQFILSSKKLLLSDSGFYLCAWSSGVAKNIQYFGAGTRLSVL.

The V call is TRBV29-1, the J call TRBJ1-2; a weak D match, TRBD1 (6 bases). CDR3 length: 14 residues. Germline values: CDR1 SQVTM, CDR2 ANQGSEA. Between the trimmed V and J ends, which lost 4 bases and 0 bases, there was a span of 12 bases. The CDR3 region is CSVVIQGTNYGYTF. CDR3 nucleotide sequence: TGCAGCGTTGTGATACAGGGAACTAACTATGGCTACACCTTC. The full variable domain, its missing parts supplied by reference TRBV29-1 and TRBJ1-2, is SAVISQKPSRDICQRGTSLTIQCQVDSQVTMMFWYRQQPGQSLTLIATANQGSEATYESGFVIDKFPISRPNLTFSTLTVSNMSPEDSSIYLCSVVIQGTNYGYTFGSGTRLTVV.

The rearrangement uses TRBV6-5 and TRBJ2-1, with 10 positions matching TRBD2. This CDR3 has 15 amino acids. Germline V gene data show CDR1 as MNHEY and CDR2 as SVGAGI. V shed 7 bases, J shed 7 bases, and the junction held 10 bases outside the gene matches. CDR3 sequence: CASKKAGGRVNEQFF. The CDR3 coding sequence is TGTGCCAGCAAAAAAGCGGGGGGGCGTGTGAATGAGCAGTTCTTC.

This chain uses TRBV4-3 with TRBJ2-2, with 9 nucleotides matching TRBD2. With V trimmed by 4 bases and J by 0 bases, 6 bases remained unmatched. The CDR3 is 17 amino acids. Germline values: CDR1 LGHNA, CDR2 YSLEER. This chain's CDR3 is CASSLGGGGTNTGELFF. The CDR3 nucleotides read TGCGCCAGCAGCCTCGGCGGGGGGGGGACGAACACCGGGGAGCTGTTTTTT.

The chain carries TRBV21-1 and TRBJ1-2; the table names TRBD1, a call not compared with the DNA. TRBV21-1 is termed a pseudogene. There are 16 residues in the CDR3. This CDR3 is CASSEWAGELGNGYTF. CDR3 nucleotide sequence: TGTGCCAGCAGCGAGTGGGCAGGGGAATTGGGTAATGGCTACACCTTC.

This sequence joins TRBV19 and TRBJ2-1, with D perhaps TRBD2 (6 bases). V shed 3 bases and J shed 6 bases, with 15 bases lying between them. Germline CDR1 and CDR2: LNHDA and SQIVND (reference sequence). The CDR3 sequence is 15 residues long. CDR3: CASSIWLAAGNEQFF. Written as DNA, the CDR3 is TGTGCCAGTAGTATCTGGTTAGCGGCCGGCAATGAGCAGTTCTTC.

CDR3 loop: CASSLTPRDEQPQHF. DNA for the CDR3: TGTGCCAGCAGCCTAACTCCCAGGGATGAACAGCCCCAGCATTTT. This chain links TRBV7-2 with TRBJ1-5; maybe TRBD1 (5 bases). CDR1 is SGHTA and CDR2 is FQGNSA in the germline V gene. V was pared by 5 bases and J by 7 bases, with 18 bases between. The CDR3 consists of 15 residues.

V usage is TRBV6-4 and J usage is TRBJ2-3; the match to TRBD2 covers 8 bases. The CDR3 has 13 residues. V lost 3 bases, J lost 11 bases, and 7 bases stayed unmatched. Germline V gives CDR1 MRHNA, CDR2 SNTAGT. As DNA, the CDR3 is TGTGCCAGCAGTGAAAGTTCGGGGGGGCGGCAGTATTTT. Translating it yields CASSESSGGRQYF.

This clone has only one observation. This chain links TRBV27 with TRBJ1-2; TRBD1 aligns across 7 bases. CDR3 length: 13 amino acids. The ends lost 5 bases at V and 5 bases at J; junction bases unmatched: 5. Germline values: CDR1 MNHEY, CDR2 SMNVEV (reference sequence). The chain's CDR3 is CASSLTGDYGYTF. The DNA for the CDR3 is TGTGCCAGCAGTCTAACAGGGGATTATGGCTACACCTTC.

The V and J genes are TRBV19 and TRBJ1-3; 7 nucleotides agree with TRBD1. Trimming removed 6 bases from V and 0 bases from J; junction bases left unmatched: 8. Germline values: CDR1 LNHDA, CDR2 SQIVND (reference sequence). The CDR3 consists of 16 residues. The CDR3 DNA reads as TGTGCCAGTAGCGCTACAGGGGCTCCCTCTGGAAACACCATATATTTT. Translation gives CASSATGAPSGNTIYF.